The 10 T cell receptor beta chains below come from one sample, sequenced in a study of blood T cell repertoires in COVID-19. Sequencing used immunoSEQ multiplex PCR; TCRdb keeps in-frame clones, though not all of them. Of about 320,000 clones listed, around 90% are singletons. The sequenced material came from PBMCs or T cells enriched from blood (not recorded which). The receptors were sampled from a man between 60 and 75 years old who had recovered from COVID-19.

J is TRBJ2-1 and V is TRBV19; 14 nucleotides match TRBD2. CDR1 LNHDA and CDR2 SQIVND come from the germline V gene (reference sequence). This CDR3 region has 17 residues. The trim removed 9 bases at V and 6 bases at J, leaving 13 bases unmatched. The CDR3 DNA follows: TGTGCCAGCTCGGGACTAGCGGGAGTCAGCGATGGCAATGAGCAGTTCTTC. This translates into CASSGLAGVSDGNEQFF.

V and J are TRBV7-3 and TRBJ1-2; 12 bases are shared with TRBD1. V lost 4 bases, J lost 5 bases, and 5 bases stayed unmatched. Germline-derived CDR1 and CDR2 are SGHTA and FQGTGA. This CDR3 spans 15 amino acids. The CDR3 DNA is TGTGCCAGCAGCTCCGGGACAGGGGGCGCGTATGGCTACACCTTC. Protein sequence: CASSSGTGGAYGYTF.

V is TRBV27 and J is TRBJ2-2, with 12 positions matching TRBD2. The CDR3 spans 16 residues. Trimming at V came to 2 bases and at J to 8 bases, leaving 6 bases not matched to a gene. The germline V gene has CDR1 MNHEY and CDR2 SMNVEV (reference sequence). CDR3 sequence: CASSLLPGLAGGELFF. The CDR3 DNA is TGTGCCAGCAGTTTACTTCCCGGACTAGCGGGAGGGGAGCTGTTTTTT.

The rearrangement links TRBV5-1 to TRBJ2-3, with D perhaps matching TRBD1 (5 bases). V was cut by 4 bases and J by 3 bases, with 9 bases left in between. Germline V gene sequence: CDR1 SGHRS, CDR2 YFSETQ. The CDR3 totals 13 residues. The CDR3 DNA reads TGCGCCAGCAGCATAACAGGAACAGATACGCAGTATTTT. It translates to CASSITGTDTQYF. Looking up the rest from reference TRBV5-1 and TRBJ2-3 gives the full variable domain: KAGVTQTPRYLIKTRGQQVTLSCSPISGHRSVSWYQQTPGQGLQFLFEYFSETQRNKGNFPGRFSGRQFSNSRSEMNVSTLELGDSALYLCASSITGTDTQYFGPGTRLTVL.

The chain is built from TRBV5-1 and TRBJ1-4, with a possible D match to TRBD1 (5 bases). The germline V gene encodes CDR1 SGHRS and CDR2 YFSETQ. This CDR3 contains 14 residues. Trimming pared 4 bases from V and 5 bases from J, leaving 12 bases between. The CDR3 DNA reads TGCGCCAGCAGCCCGGAGGGGATAAATGAAAAACTGTTTTTT. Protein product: CASSPEGINEKLFF.

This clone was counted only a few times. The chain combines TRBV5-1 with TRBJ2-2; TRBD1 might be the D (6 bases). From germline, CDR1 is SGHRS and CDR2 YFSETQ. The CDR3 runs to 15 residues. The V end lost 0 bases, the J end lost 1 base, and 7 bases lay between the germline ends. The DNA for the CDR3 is TGCGCCAGCAGCTTGGGGGGACAGAACACCGGGGAGCTGTTTTTT. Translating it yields CASSLGGQNTGELFF.

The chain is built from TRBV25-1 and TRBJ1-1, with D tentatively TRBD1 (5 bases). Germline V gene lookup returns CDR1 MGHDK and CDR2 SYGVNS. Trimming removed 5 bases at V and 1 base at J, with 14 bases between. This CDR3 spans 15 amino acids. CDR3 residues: CASSFWGDGNTEAFF. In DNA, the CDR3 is TGTGCCAGCAGTTTTTGGGGGGACGGGAACACTGAAGCTTTCTTT.

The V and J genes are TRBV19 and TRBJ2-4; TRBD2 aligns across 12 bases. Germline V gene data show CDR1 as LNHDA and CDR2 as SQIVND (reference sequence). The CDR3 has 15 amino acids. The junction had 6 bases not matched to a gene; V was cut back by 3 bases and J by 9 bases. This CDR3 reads CASSISSGRGSIQYF. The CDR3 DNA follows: TGTGCCAGTAGTATCTCTAGCGGGAGGGGGAGCATTCAGTACTTC.

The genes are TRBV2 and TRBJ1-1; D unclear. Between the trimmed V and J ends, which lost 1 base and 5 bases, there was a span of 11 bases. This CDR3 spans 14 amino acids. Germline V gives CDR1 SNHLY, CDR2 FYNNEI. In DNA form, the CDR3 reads TGTGCCAGCAGTGAAGGGTCGGGGTGGACTGAAGCTTTCTTT. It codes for CASSEGSGWTEAFF.

The CDR3 DNA sequence: TGCGCCAGCCGACCCGGACAGGGAGAACGAGATACGCAGTATTTT. Translation gives CASRPGQGERDTQYF. The chain couples TRBV5-1 to TRBJ2-3; 8 positions match TRBD1. CDR3 length equals 15 residues. Germline CDR1 is SGHRS and CDR2 is YFSETQ. V was pared by 7 bases and J by 5 bases, with 12 bases of the junction left unmatched.